The 8 T cell receptor beta chains below all came from one sample that was sequenced in a study of T cell responses to AZD1222 COVID-19 vaccine. Assay: immunoSEQ multiplex PCR; the TCRdb copy retains only in-frame clones and omits some. Of roughly 100,000 clones listed, 82% were seen once; the top ten hold around 5%. The sample in question was peripheral blood, obtained on day 0 of AZD1222 vaccination. The receptors here all came from an adult in good health.

The chain carries TRBV28 and TRBJ2-5; 7 positions agree with TRBD1. This CDR3 has 15 amino acids. Trimming took 2 bases from V and 3 from J; bases not matched to a gene: 6. Germline values: CDR1 MDHEN, CDR2 SYDVKM. CDR3: CASSLIGQGEETQYF. CDR3 coding DNA: TGTGCCAGCAGTTTAATAGGGCAGGGGGAAGAGACCCAGTACTTC.

As regards this clone: The same CDR3 is also encoded by other DNA sequences in this sample. V usage is TRBV14 and J usage is TRBJ1-4, with 7 bases identical to TRBD1. The germline V gene encodes CDR1 SGHDN and CDR2 FVKESK. Trimming took 1 base from V and 6 from J; bases not matched to a gene: 2. The CDR3 contains 14 residues. CDR3 nucleotide sequence: TGTGCCAGCAGCCAAGTAGGGGGCTATGAAAAACTGTTTTTT. It codes for CASSQVGGYEKLFF.

This chain joins TRBV7-3 and TRBJ2-2; no reliable D call. Trimming pared 1 base from V and 6 bases from J, leaving 9 bases between. The CDR3 runs 14 residues. Germline values: CDR1 SGHTA, CDR2 FQGTGA. The CDR3 coding sequence is TGTGCCAGCAGCTTAATGTTGGCAGCCGGGGAGCTGTTTTTT. This gives the protein CASSLMLAAGELFF. Using reference TRBV7-3 and TRBJ2-2 for the parts outside the CDR3, the full variable domain is GAGVSQTPSNKVTEKGKYVELRCDPISGHTALYWYRQSLGQGPEFLIYFQGTGAADDSGLPNDRFFAVRPEGSVSTLKIQRTERGDSAVYLCASSLMLAAGELFFGEGSRLTVL.

The chain combines TRBV4-2 with TRBJ2-1; D is perhaps TRBD1 (5 bases). The CDR3 is made up of 11 amino acids. The V end lost 4 bases, the J end lost 8 bases, and 6 bases lay between the germline ends. The germline CDR1 and CDR2 sequences are LGHNA and YNFKEQ. The CDR3 sequence: CASSRGDEQFF. The CDR3 nucleotides read TGTGCCAGCAGCCGGGGCGATGAGCAGTTCTTC.

This clone was found once. The chain carries TRBV4-3 and TRBJ2-2; D is uncertain. CDR1 is LGHNA, CDR2 YSLEER, per germline. V was shortened by 0 bases and J by 3 bases, with 23 bases between the two germline ends. The CDR3 is made up of 20 amino acids. CDR3 sequence (DNA): TGCGCCAGCAGCCAAGATCTGGTCGGACGCGGAGCAGGCGACACCGGGGAGCTGTTTTTT. Encoded protein: CASSQDLVGRGAGDTGELFF.

This rearrangement joins TRBV3-1 (or the pseudogene TRBV3-2) to TRBJ1-2; 7 bases line up with TRBD1. CDR1 and CDR2 (germline): LGHDT, YNNKEL (reference sequence). The CDR3 covers 15 residues. V lost 4 bases and J lost 4; bases outside the gene matches: 9. This chain's CDR3 is CASSRQGQEVYGYTF. The CDR3, as DNA: TGTGCCAGCAGCCGACAGGGACAAGAGGTCTATGGCTACACCTTC.

On this clone itself: Other DNA sequences in the same sample also yield this CDR3. This sequence joins TRBV19 and TRBJ1-1; D ambiguous. Trimming removed 5 bases from V and 1 base from J, with 11 bases in between. CDR1 is LNHDA and CDR2 is SQIVND in the germline V gene (reference sequence). There are 14 residues in the CDR3. The CDR3 DNA sequence: TGTGCCAGTAGTCAGACGGGAGGGAACACTGAAGCTTTCTTT. This encodes CASSQTGGNTEAFF.

The chain uses TRBV11-2 and TRBJ2-3; D is unresolved. From germline, CDR1 is SGHAT and CDR2 FQNNGV. CDR3 length: 12 residues. With 1 base removed from V and 6 bases from J, the gap between germline ends came to 5 bases. The CDR3 sequence: CASSLGDDTQYF. CDR3 in DNA: TGTGCCAGCAGCTTAGGTGATGATACGCAGTATTTT.